This T cell receptor (beta chain) came from a study of cytomegalovirus exposure and HLA in healthy donors. With 60 Vbeta and 13 Jbeta primers, the PCR was carried out. Per the original methods: In a later analysis, some 80 million unique TCR beta chains included roughly 11 million shared by two or more donors. This table comes from immunoSEQ multiplex PCR, and its TCRdb copy is limited to in-frame clones, with some not included. The V and J calls and clone size are taken from that table; D and trimming were inferred from the DNA. The sample consists of roughly 100,000 clones, around 74% of them appearing once. This clone was recorded once. The target antigen is unknown. Findings of the study overall: Data from an earlier analysis indicated that most TCR beta V segments were productive either about 87% or about 30% of the time.

This CDR3 is 16 amino acids long. Trimming removed 5 bases from V and 2 bases from J; junction bases left unmatched: 6. The germline gives CDR1 LNHDA, CDR2 SQIVND (reference sequence). The chain recombines TRBV19 with TRBJ2-1, with 10 bases aligning to TRBD2. The clonotype comes from a middle-aged man in good health and CMV-seropositive. Specimen: PBMCs. The DNA for the CDR3 is TGTGCCAGTAGTTTTCCAAGCGGGGGGGCCTACAATGAGCAGTTCTTC. Translating it yields CASSFPSGGAYNEQFF.